The clone carrying this T cell receptor (beta chain) was picked up a small number of times. Its target is unknown. This specimen comes from a study of cytomegalovirus exposure and HLA in healthy donors. Study results and limitations: Roughly uniform depth of sequencing across donors was assumed in presence/absence analyses.

This CDR3 contains 13 residues. Germline V lookup: CDR1 MNHNY, CDR2 SVGAGI (reference sequence). Deletions cut 2 bases from V and 3 bases from J, with 8 bases between. The PCR made use of 60 Vbeta and 13 Jbeta primers. The data were produced by immunoSEQ multiplex PCR, yet TCRdb's version contains in-frame clones alone and is incomplete. Among some 90,000 clones listed, over 55% were seen once. The chain joins TRBV6-6 to TRBJ2-7; D may be TRBD2 (6 bases). This TCR derives from a boy aged 10-17 years in good health and CMV-seropositive. Sequenced input: PBMCs. The CDR3 loop is CASSYLTSYEQYF. In DNA form, the CDR3 reads TGTGCCAGCAGTTACCTGACTAGCTACGAGCAGTACTTC.